This TCR beta chain was identified in a study of cytomegalovirus exposure and HLA in healthy donors. The donors gave bone marrow, and they were healthy. Overall study results and limits: Beyond CMV serostatus, there was no information to go on about immune exposure. Relative to equally common others, HLA-associated TCR beta chains showed greater clonal expansion in a later analysis. Associated with HLA alleles at 0.05 false discovery rate in a later analysis were around 15,000 TCR beta sequences.

A note on this clone: The antigen is unknown. Germline and junction disagree at one end, which may indicate a read error.

The PCR used 60 Vbeta and 13 Jbeta primers. This table comes from immunoSEQ multiplex PCR, and its TCRdb copy is limited to in-frame clones, with some not included. The repertoire holds roughly 44,000 clones, with approximately 84% as singletons. This receptor was obtained from a man aged 50 to 60 in good health and CMV-seronegative. Sequences were obtained from PBMCs.

CDR3 sequence reads: CSSSIRDSGRAGETQYF. For the CDR3, the DNA is TGTTCCAGCAGCATAAGAGATAGCGGGAGGGCTGGGGAGACCCAGTACTTC. The chain joins TRBV7-9 to TRBJ2-5, with 11 bases fitting TRBD2. Per the germline V gene, CDR1 is SEHNR and CDR2 is FQNEAQ (reference sequence). The CDR3 is made up of 17 amino acids.